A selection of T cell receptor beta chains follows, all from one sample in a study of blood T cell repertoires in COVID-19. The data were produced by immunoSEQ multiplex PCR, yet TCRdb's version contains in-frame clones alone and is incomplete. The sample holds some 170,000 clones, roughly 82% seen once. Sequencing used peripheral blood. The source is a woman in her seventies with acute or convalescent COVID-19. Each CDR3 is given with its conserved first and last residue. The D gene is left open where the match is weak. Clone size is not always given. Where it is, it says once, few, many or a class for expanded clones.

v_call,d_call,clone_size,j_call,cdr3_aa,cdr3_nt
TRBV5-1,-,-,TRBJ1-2,CASSLTAGALTARGYTF,TGCGCCAGCAGCTTGACGGCAGGGGCCTTAACTGCACGGGGCTACACCTTC
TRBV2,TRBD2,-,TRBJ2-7,CASSGKRGDPYEQYF,TGTGCCAGCAGTGGTAAGCGGGGGGATCCCTACGAGCAGTACTTC
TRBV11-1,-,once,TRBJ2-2,CASSFAETGELFF,TGTGCCAGCAGCTTCGCCGAAACCGGTGAGCTGTTTTTT
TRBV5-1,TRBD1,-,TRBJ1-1,CASSLQTGGSVGTEAFF,TGCGCCAGCAGCCTCCAGACAGGGGGCAGTGTGGGCACTGAAGCTTTCTTT
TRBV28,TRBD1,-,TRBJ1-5,CASRRQGGVGQPQHF,TGTGCCAGCAGACGCCAGGGGGGAGTTGGGCAGCCCCAGCATTTT
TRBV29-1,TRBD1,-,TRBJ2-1,CSVIPGQGLNEQFF,TGCAGCGTTATCCCGGGACAGGGGCTCAATGAGCAGTTCTTC
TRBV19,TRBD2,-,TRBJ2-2,CASSMGLVDTGELFF,TGTGCCAGTAGTATGGGACTAGTTGACACCGGGGAGCTGTTTTTT
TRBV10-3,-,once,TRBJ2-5,CAISGRVGETQYF,TGTGCCATCAGTGGCAGGGTTGGGGAGACCCAGTACTTC
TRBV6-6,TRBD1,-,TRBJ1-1,CASSWTGGLNTEAFF,TGTGCCAGCAGCTGGACAGGGGGGCTGAACACTGAAGCTTTCTTT
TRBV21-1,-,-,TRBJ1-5,CASSKGGDGGSYQPQHF,TGTGCCAGCAGCAAAGGTGGGGACGGAGGGTCCTATCAGCCCCAGCATTTT
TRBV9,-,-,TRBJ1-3,CASSPSGRYSGNTIYF,TGTGCCAGCAGCCCTAGTGGAAGATATTCTGGAAACACCATATATTTT
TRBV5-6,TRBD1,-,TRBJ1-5,CASSSWTGGKNQPQHF,TGTGCCAGCAGCTCCTGGACAGGGGGCAAGAATCAGCCCCAGCATTTT
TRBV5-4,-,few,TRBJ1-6,CASSQRPGDPLHF,TGTGCCAGCAGCCAGAGGCCAGGGGACCCCCTCCACTTT
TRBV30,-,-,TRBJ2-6,CACQGTGANVLTF,TGTGCCTGCCAGGGGACTGGGGCCAACGTCCTGACTTTC
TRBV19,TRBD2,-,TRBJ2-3,CASSIRGTNTDTQYF,TGTGCCAGTAGTATAAGAGGGACTAACACAGATACGCAGTATTTT
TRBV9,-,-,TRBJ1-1,CASSVDIGVATEAFF,TGTGCCAGCAGCGTAGATATAGGGGTGGCCACTGAAGCTTTCTTT
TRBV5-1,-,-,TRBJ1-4,CASSLAPETNEKLFF,TGCGCCAGCAGCTTGGCCCCAGAAACTAATGAAAAACTGTTTTTT
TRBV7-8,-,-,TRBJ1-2,CASSLGQTGQGYTF,TGTGCCAGCAGCTTAGGTCAGACAGGCCAGGGCTACACCTTC
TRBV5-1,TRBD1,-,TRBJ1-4,CASSLGTGRNEKLFF,TGCGCCAGCAGCCTGGGGACAGGACGTAATGAAAAACTGTTTTTT
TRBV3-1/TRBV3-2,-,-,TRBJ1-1,CASSQEIDTEAFF,TGTGCCAGCAGCCAAGAGATAGACACTGAAGCTTTCTTT
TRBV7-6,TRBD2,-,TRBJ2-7,CASSPRTSGSYEQYF,TGTGCCAGCAGCCCTAGGACTAGCGGGAGTTACGAGCAGTACTTC
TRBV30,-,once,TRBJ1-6,CAWTQYRTGFNSPLHF,TGTGCCTGGACTCAATACCGGACGGGGTTTAATTCACCCCTCCACTTT